This entry features one TCR beta chain sequence. Its antigen is currently unknown. This sample was included in a study of shared clonotypes between healthy human individuals. As for the study in general: Each donor's CD8 memory used one plate, CD8 naive two, each CD4 subset three. Study-wide points: Some clonotypes were shared by all four sorted-subset donors, while others were not shared. The non-shared ones had lower generation probabilities than the shared ones.

TCRdb's copy holds only in-frame clones and misses some; the assay was immunoSEQ multiplex PCR. The table has 760,000 or so clones, about 96% seen once; the top ten hold under 0.3%. Naive CD8 populations comprised CD45RO-negative cells positively selected for CCR7, excluding terminally differentiated effector memory CD45RA+ cells. Germline V CDR1 and CDR2: SGDLS, YYNGEE. V lost 3 bases and J lost 5; bases outside the gene matches: 6. This CDR3 contains 14 residues. Sequencing was done on a sample of naive CD8+ T cells sorted from blood. This chain uses TRBV9 with TRBJ2-7; 9 positions match TRBD1. This clonotype was sampled from a man aged 25-45 years in good health. This chain's CDR3 is CASSGGTGIHEQYF. For the CDR3, the DNA is TGTGCCAGCAGCGGGGGGACAGGGATCCACGAGCAGTACTTC.